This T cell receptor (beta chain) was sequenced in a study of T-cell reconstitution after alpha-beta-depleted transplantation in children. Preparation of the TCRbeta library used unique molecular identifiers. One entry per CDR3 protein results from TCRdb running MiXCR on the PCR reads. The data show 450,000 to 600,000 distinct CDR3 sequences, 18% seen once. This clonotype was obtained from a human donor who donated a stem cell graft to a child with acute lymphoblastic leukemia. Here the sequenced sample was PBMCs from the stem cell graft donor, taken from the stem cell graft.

Here the CDR3 reads CASSLNPGYNEQFF. The CDR3 DNA sequence: TGTGCCAGCAGCTTAAACCCGGGCTACAATGAGCAGTTCTTC. The chain joins TRBV7-3 to TRBJ2-1; no firm D call. Trimming shortened V by 1 base and J by 3 bases, and 7 bases separated the two germline ends. The CDR3 covers 14 residues. Germline CDR1 is SGHTA and CDR2 is FQGTGA.